The following is a T cell receptor (beta chain) sequence with its context. Assay: immunoSEQ multiplex PCR; the TCRdb copy retains only in-frame clones and omits some. The profile shows tens of thousands of clones, 90% to 95% of them singletons. Trimming shortened V by 1 base and J by 2 bases, and 6 bases separated the two germline ends. The CDR3 spans 14 residues. From germline, CDR1 is SEHNR and CDR2 FQNEAQ (reference sequence). These data come from a study of T cell responses to AZD1222 COVID-19 vaccine. This TCR came from an adult in good health. This chain uses TRBV7-9 with TRBJ1-5, with D tentatively TRBD1 (5 bases). The input for sequencing was peripheral blood, taken on day 0 of MenACWY control vaccination. The CDR3 protein is CASSLGRGNQPQHF. DNA for the CDR3: TGTGCCAGCAGCTTAGGCAGGGGCAATCAGCCCCAGCATTTT.